The clone carrying this T cell receptor beta chain has a count of ten or more. This record belongs to a study of T cells in Graves' hyperthyroidism and ophthalmopathy. Germline V gene lookup returns CDR1 DFQATT and CDR2 SNEGSKA (reference sequence). This CDR3 is 14 amino acids long. Deletions cut 3 bases from V and 4 bases from J, with 13 bases between. Researchers took RNA transcripts and amplified the TCR beta CDR3 regions from them. HTBI primers drove first-round RT-PCR of the TCR CDR3. MiXCR, applied by TCRdb to the multiplex PCR reads, yields one record per CDR3 protein. The sample has fewer than 650,000 distinct CDR3 sequences, approximately 15% seen once. A NOSPECS grade of at least 4, a Clinical Activity Score of at least 3 and duration under 3 months were recorded in ophthalmopathy patients. The diagnostic basis comprised clinical symptoms, serum thyroxine and TRAb, thyroid ultrasound and orbital computed tomography. PBMCs were collected from an approximately 9.5 ml volume of fresh peripheral blood.

This rearrangement joins TRBV20-1 to TRBJ2-1; D is perhaps TRBD1 (5 bases). Sequences were obtained from blood. The receptor was isolated from a woman under 30 with Graves' ophthalmopathy. This chain's CDR3 is CSARSIRGYNEQFF. Written as DNA, the CDR3 is TGCAGTGCTAGGTCTATAAGGGGTTACAATGAGCAGTTCTTC.